Sequencing of this T cell receptor beta chain was carried out in a study of beta chain features in type 1 diabetes. This clone has more than one count but fewer than ten. The entirety of the isolated RNA underwent reverse transcription, so expressed TCRB transcripts were sequenced. The method was immunoSEQ multiplex PCR; TCRdb's version includes in-frame clones alone and lacks a portion of them. The sample lists about 450,000 clones, over 10% occurring once. The TCR was taken from a woman in her late teens or twenties in good health. Sequencing was done on a sample of naive CD4+ T cells from blood.

CDR3 DNA sequence: TGTGCCATCGAAGATCACAGGGGTACAGATACGCAGTATTTT. Translating gives CAIEDHRGTDTQYF. The V gene is TRBV10-3, the J gene TRBJ2-3; 7 bases map to TRBD1. Trimming removed 8 bases from V and 3 bases from J; junction bases left unmatched: 8. This CDR3 region has 14 residues. From germline, CDR1 is ENHRY and CDR2 SYGVKD.